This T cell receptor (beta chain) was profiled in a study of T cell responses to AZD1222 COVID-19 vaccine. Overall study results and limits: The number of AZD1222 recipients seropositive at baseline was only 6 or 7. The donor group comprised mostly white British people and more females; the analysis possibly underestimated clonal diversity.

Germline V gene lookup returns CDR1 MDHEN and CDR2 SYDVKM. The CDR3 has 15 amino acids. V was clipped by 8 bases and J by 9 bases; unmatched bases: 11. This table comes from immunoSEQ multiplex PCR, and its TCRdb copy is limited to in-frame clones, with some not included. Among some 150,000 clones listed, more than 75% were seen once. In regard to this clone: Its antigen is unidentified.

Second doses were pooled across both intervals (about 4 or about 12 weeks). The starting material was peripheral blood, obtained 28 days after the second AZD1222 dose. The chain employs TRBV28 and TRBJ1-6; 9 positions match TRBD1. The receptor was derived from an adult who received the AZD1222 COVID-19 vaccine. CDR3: CASGNRGLGGSPLHF. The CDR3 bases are TGTGCCAGCGGGAACAGGGGGCTCGGGGGTTCACCCCTCCACTTT.